Listed below are T cell receptor beta chains from one sample, sequenced in a study of T cells in Graves' hyperthyroidism and ophthalmopathy. Each CDR3 protein gets one entry after TCRdb re-called the multiplex PCR reads with MiXCR. The sample has some 400,000 distinct CDR3 sequences, around 14% seen once; the top ten hold 9.5% to 12%. Material for sequencing was blood. The source of these receptors is a woman between 55 and 75 years old with Graves' hyperthyroidism. Each CDR3 is given with its conserved first and last residue. D genes are given only for firm matches. Rows give clone size only sometimes, using once, few, many, or a class for an expanded clone.

j_gene | d_gene | abundance | v_gene | CDR3aa | CDR3nt
TRBJ2-1 | - | few | TRBV13 | CASSLGPDGDEQFF | TGTGCCAGCAGCTTAGGACCCGACGGTGATGAGCAGTTCTTC
TRBJ2-7 | - | few | TRBV3-1 | CASSQVRLPPYEQYF | TGTGCCAGCAGCCAAGTAAGGCTACCGCCCTACGAGCAGTACTTC
TRBJ2-1 | TRBD2 | many | TRBV5-1 | CASKRTSGSSYNEQFF | TGCGCCAGCAAAAGGACTAGCGGGAGTTCCTACAATGAGCAGTTCTTC
TRBJ2-5 | - | many | TRBV6-6 | CASSYLYGSETQYF | TGTGCCAGCAGTTACCTCTACGGGAGCGAGACCCAGTACTTC
TRBJ2-1 | - | many | TRBV6-2/TRBV6-3 | CASDRRRDSYNEQFF | TGTGCCAGCGATCGTCGGCGGGATTCCTACAATGAGCAGTTCTTC
TRBJ2-3 | - | - | TRBV28 | CASSLQGQGSDTQYF | TGTGCCAGCAGTTTACAGGGTCAGGGGAGTGATACGCAGTATTTT
TRBJ1-4 | - | many | TRBV5-5 | CASSLAGNEKLFF | TGTGCCAGCAGTTTAGCGGGTAATGAAAAACTGTTTTTT
TRBJ2-1 | TRBD2 | many | TRBV7-9 | CASSLTPGLADLYNEQFF | TGTGCCAGCAGCTTAACCCCGGGACTAGCGGACCTATACAATGAGCAGTTCTTC
TRBJ1-1 | TRBD1 | - | TRBV5-4 | CASSIRQGGPHEAFF | TGTGCCAGCAGCATCCGACAGGGGGGGCCCCATGAAGCTTTCTTT
TRBJ2-4 | TRBD2 | many | TRBV20-1 | CSAAGLAPNIQYF | TGCAGTGCAGCCGGACTAGCGCCAAACATTCAGTACTTC
TRBJ2-7 | - | many | TRBV6-5 | CASSYSRGLYEQYF | TGTGCCAGCAGTTACTCACGGGGGCTCTACGAGCAGTACTTC
TRBJ2-7 | TRBD1 | many | TRBV4-1 | CASSLGTGKGEQYF | TGCGCCAGCAGCCTCGGGACAGGGAAGGGCGAGCAGTACTTC
TRBJ1-2 | - | few | TRBV2 | CASRLEEGSGYTF | TGTGCCAGCAGACTAGAGGAGGGATCAGGCTACACCTTC
TRBJ2-7 | - | - | TRBV29-1 | CSVEDGQGSGYEQYF | TGCAGCGTTGAAGATGGTCAGGGTTCGGGCTACGAGCAGTACTTC
TRBJ2-1 | TRBD2 | many | TRBV2 | CASSGRASGSDEQFF | TGTGCCAGCAGTGGGCGGGCTAGCGGGAGCGATGAGCAGTTCTTC
TRBJ2-7 | TRBD1 | many | TRBV2 | CASEIETGVYEQYF | TGTGCCAGCGAGATCGAGACAGGGGTCTACGAGCAGTACTTC
TRBJ2-7 | - | many | TRBV6-1 | CASSRLAFSEQYF | TGTGCCAGCAGTCGTCTGGCGTTCTCCGAGCAGTACTTC
TRBJ2-3 | - | - | TRBV19 | CASSTQVGSTDTQYF | TGTGCCAGTAGTACTCAGGTCGGGAGCACAGATACGCAGTATTTT
TRBJ1-4 | TRBD1 | - | TRBV19 | CASSRRGQANEKLFF | TGTGCCAGTAGTCGTAGGGGACAGGCTAATGAAAAACTGTTTTTT
TRBJ1-2 | TRBD1 | many | TRBV11-1 | CASSLADRNYGYTF | TGTGCCAGCAGCTTAGCGGACAGGAACTATGGCTACACCTTC
TRBJ2-4 | TRBD1 | many | TRBV6-1 | CASRHFLHLGQGKNIQYF | TGTGCCAGCAGACACTTTCTTCATTTGGGACAGGGTAAAAACATTCAGTACTTC
TRBJ2-1 | TRBD1 | few | TRBV12-3/TRBV12-4 | CASSAQGAGWEQFF | TGTGCCAGCAGCGCCCAGGGGGCCGGGTGGGAGCAGTTCTTC
TRBJ2-5 | TRBD1 | - | TRBV14 | CASSQDWRTGERETQYF | TGTGCCAGCAGCCAAGATTGGAGAACAGGGGAGAGGGAGACCCAGTACTTC
TRBJ2-7 | - | many | TRBV20-1 | CSARGNSYEQYF | TGCAGTGCTAGAGGGAACTCCTACGAGCAGTACTTC
TRBJ2-1 | TRBD2 | many | TRBV28 | CASSFASGNSYNEQFF | TGTGCCAGCAGTTTCGCTAGCGGGAACTCCTACAATGAGCAGTTCTTC
TRBJ2-7 | TRBD2 | many | TRBV11-2 | CASRLAGSYEQYF | TGTGCCTCCCGACTAGCGGGCTCCTACGAGCAGTACTTC
TRBJ1-5 | - | many | TRBV6-5 | CASSYPLGSNQPQHF | TGTGCCAGCAGTTACCCCCTCGGAAGCAATCAGCCCCAGCATTTT
TRBJ2-7 | TRBD2 | many | TRBV28 | CASRSWGLASYEQYF | TGTGCCAGCAGGTCGTGGGGACTAGCCTCCTACGAGCAGTACTTC
TRBJ1-5 | - | many | TRBV6-5 | CASSYGTYGQPQHF | TGTGCCAGCAGTTACGGGACATATGGTCAGCCCCAGCATTTT
TRBJ1-2 | TRBD1 | many | TRBV2 | CASTKGTGTHGYTF | TGTGCCAGCACGAAGGGGACAGGCACGCATGGCTACACCTTC